This record concerns one T cell receptor beta chain sequence. The data were taken from a study of identical twins. A single record per CDR3 protein comes from TCRdb applying MiXCR to the 5' RACE reads. The sample has roughly 750,000 distinct CDR3 sequences; approximately 21% are singletons. The data also belong to a second study, concerning T cells expressing NK-cell markers.

The receptor was derived from a woman between 18 and 29 years old in good health. Sample: PBMCs.

The CDR3 region has the DNA TGTGCCAGCAGTTCTGGACTCTCCGATACGCAGTATTTT. It codes for CASSSGLSDTQYF. This chain joins TRBV12-3 or TRBV12-4 and TRBJ2-3, with TRBD2 as a possible D gene (5 bases). V was trimmed by 4 bases and J by 6 bases, leaving 11 bases between them. The length of the CDR3 is 13 residues.